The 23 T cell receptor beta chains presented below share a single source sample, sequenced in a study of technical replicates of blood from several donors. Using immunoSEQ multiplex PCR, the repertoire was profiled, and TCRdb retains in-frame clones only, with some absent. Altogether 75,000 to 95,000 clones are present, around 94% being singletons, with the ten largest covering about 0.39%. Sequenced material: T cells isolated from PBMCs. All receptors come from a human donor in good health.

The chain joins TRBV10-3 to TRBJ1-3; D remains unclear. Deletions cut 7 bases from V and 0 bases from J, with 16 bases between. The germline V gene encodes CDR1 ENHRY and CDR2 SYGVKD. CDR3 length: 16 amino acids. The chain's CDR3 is CAITRTGDGSGNTIYF. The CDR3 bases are TGTGCCATCACCCGAACGGGAGACGGCTCTGGAAACACCATATATTTT.

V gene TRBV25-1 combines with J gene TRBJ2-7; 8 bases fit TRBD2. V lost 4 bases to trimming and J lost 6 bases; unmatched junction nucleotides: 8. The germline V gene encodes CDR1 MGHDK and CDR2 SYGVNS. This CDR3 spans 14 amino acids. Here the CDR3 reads CASSVPGRAAEQYF. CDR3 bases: TGTGCCAGCAGTGTACCCGGGAGGGCCGCCGAGCAGTACTTC.

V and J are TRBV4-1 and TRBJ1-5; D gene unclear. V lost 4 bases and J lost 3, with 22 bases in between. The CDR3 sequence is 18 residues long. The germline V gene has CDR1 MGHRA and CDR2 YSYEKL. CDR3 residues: CASSLSTAGILTNQPQHF. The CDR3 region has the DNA TGCGCCAGCAGCCTCTCCACGGCGGGGATCCTCACCAATCAGCCCCAGCATTTT.

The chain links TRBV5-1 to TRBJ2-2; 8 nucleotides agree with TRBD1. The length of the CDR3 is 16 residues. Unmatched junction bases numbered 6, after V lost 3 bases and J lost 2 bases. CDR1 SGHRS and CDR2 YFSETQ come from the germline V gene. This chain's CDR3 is CASSSKGQANTGELFF. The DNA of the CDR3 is TGCGCCAGCAGCTCGAAGGGACAGGCAAACACCGGGGAGCTGTTTTTT.

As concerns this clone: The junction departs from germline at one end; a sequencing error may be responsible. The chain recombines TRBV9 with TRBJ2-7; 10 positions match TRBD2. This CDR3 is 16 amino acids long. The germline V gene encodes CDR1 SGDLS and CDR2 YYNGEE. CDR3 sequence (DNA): TGTGCCAGCACCGTAGGCCCAGCGGGAGGGCCCCACGAGCAGTACTTC. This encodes CASTVGPAGGPHEQYF.

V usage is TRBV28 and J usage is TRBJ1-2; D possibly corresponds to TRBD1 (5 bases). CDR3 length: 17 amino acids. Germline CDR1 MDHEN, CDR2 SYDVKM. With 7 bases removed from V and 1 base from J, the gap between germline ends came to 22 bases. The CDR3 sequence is CASIKYLDSKHNYGYTF. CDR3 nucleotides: TGTGCCAGCATTAAATACTTAGACAGCAAACATAACTATGGCTACACCTTC.

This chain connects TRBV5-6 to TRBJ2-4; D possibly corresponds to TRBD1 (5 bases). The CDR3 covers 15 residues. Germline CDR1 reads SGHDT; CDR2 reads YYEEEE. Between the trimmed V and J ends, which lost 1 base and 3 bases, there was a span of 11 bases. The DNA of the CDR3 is TGTGCCAGCAGCTTGAGGGGAAGGGACAAAAACATTCAGTACTTC. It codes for CASSLRGRDKNIQYF.

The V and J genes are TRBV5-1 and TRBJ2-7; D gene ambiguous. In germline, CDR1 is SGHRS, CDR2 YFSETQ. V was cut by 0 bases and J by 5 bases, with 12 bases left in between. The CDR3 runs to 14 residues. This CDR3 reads CASSLARNGDEQYF. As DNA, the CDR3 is TGCGCCAGCAGCTTGGCTCGGAATGGAGACGAGCAGTACTTC.

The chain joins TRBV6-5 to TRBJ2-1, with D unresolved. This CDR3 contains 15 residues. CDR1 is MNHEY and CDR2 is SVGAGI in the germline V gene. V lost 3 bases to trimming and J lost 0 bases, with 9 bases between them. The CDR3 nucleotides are TGTGCCAGCAGTTATGGCGGTAACTCCTACAATGAGCAGTTCTTC. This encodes CASSYGGNSYNEQFF.

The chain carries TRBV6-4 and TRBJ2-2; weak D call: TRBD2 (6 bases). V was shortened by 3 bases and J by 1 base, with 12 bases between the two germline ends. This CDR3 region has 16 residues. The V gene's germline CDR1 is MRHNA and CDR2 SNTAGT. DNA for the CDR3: TGTGCCAGCAGTGATACCGGGACTTGGAACACCGGGGAGCTGTTTTTT. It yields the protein CASSDTGTWNTGELFF.

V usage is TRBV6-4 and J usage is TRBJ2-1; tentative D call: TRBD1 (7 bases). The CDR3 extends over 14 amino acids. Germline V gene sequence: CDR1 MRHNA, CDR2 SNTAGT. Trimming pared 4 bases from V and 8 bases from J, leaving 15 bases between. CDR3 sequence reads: CASSASEGADEQFF. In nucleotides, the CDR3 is TGTGCCAGCAGTGCCTCGGAGGGGGCCGATGAGCAGTTCTTC.

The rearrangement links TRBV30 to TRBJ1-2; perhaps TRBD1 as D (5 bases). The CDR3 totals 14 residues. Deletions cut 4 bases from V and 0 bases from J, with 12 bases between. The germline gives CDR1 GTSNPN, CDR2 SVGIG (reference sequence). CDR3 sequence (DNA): TGTGCCTGGAAGTCTACCAGGGCTAACTATGGCTACACCTTC. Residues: CAWKSTRANYGYTF.

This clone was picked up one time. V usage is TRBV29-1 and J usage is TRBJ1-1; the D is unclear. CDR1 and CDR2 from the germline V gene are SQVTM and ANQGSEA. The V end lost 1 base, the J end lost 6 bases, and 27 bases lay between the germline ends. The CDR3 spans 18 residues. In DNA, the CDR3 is TGCAGCGTTGAAGGATCCAGGTCCGCTGACCCTTATGTCGCTGAAGCTTTCTTT. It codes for CSVEGSRSADPYVAEAFF.

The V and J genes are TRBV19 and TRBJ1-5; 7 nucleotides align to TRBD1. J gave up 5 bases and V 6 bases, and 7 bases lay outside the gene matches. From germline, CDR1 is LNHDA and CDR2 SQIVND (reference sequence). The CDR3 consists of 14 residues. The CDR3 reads CASSLTGVDQPQHF. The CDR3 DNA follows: TGTGCCAGTAGCCTTACAGGGGTCGATCAGCCCCAGCATTTT.

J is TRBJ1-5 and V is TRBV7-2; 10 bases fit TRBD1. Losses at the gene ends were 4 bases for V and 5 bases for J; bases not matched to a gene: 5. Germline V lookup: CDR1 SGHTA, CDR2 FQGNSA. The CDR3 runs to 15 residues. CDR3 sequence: CASSSTGTGDQPQHF. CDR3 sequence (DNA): TGTGCCAGCAGCTCCACCGGGACAGGGGATCAGCCCCAGCATTTT.

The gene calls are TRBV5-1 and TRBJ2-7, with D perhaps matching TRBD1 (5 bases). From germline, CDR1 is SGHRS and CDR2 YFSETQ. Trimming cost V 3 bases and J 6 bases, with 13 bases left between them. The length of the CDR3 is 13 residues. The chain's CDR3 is CASSWSQGFEQYF. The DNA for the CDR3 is TGCGCCAGCAGCTGGTCTCAGGGATTCGAGCAGTACTTC. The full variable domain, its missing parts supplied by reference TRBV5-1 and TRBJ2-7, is KAGVTQTPRYLIKTRGQQVTLSCSPISGHRSVSWYQQTPGQGLQFLFEYFSETQRNKGNFPGRFSGRQFSNSRSEMNVSTLELGDSALYLCASSWSQGFEQYFGPGTRLTVT.

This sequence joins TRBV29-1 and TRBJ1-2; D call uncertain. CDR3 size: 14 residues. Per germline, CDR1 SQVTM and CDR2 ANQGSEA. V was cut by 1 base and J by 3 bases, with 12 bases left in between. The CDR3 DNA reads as TGCAGCGTTGAAGGGGCCGGGAGTCACTATGGCTACACCTTC. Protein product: CSVEGAGSHYGYTF.

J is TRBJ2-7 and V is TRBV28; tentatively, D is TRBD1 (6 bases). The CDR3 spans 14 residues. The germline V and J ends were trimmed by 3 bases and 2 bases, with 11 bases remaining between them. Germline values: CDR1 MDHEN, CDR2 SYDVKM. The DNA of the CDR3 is TGTGCCAGCAGTTTTAACACAGGGACCTACGAGCAGTACTTC. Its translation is CASSFNTGTYEQYF.

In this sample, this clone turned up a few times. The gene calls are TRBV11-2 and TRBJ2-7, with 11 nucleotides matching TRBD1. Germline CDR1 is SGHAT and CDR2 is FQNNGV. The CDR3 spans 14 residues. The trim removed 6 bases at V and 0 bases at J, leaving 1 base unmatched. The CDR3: CASRGQGGSYEQYF. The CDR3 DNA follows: TGTGCCAGCAGGGGACAGGGGGGCTCCTACGAGCAGTACTTC.

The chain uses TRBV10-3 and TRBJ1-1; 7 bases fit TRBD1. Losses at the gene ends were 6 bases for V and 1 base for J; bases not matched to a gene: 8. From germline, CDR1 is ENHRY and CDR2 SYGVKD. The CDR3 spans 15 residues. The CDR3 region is CAISARQGTNTEAFF. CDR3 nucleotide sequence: TGTGCCATCAGCGCAAGACAGGGAACGAACACTGAAGCTTTCTTT.

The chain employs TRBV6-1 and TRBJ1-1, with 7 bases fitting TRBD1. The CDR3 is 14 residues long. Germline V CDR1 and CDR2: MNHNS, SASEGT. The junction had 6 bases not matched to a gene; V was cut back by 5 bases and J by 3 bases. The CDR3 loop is CASSWTGEDTEAFF. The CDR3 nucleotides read TGTGCCAGCAGTTGGACAGGCGAGGACACTGAAGCTTTCTTT.

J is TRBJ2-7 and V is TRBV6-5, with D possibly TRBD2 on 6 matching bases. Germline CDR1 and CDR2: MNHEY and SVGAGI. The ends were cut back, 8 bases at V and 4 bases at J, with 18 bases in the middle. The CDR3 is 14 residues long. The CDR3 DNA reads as TGTGCCAGCCACCCGGGCAGGAGGGCGTACGAGCAGTACTTC. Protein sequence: CASHPGRRAYEQYF.

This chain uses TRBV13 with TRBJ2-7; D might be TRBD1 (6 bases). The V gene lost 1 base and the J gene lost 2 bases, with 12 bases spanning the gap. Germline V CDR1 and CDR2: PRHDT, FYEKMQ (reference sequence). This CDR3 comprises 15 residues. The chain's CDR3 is CASSLVQGGAYEQYF. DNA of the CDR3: TGTGCCAGCAGCTTAGTACAGGGTGGAGCCTACGAGCAGTACTTC.